This T cell receptor (beta chain) derives from a study of blood T cell repertoires in COVID-19. Original methodology: Reference gene primer amplification gave nucleated cell count estimates. The method was immunoSEQ multiplex PCR; TCRdb's version includes in-frame clones alone and lacks a portion of them. V and J calls and clone size are given by that table; D and trimming were obtained from the DNA. The sample lists some 150,000 clones, approximately 82% occurring once. From germline, CDR1 is SGDLS and CDR2 YYNGEE. Trimming removed 0 bases from V and 8 bases from J, with 24 bases in between. This CDR3 is built from 18 residues.

The sample consisted of peripheral blood. The chain is built from TRBV9 and TRBJ2-1, with D possibly TRBD2 on 6 matching bases. The TCR was taken from a woman aged 50 to 60 in a cohort sampled during active or convalescent COVID-19. In DNA form, the CDR3 reads TGTGCCAGCAGCGTAGCCGAACGACTAGTCGGTTCCGTCGATGAGCAGTTCTTC. Amino acids: CASSVAERLVGSVDEQFF.